This T cell receptor beta chain is drawn from a study of metastatic and nonmetastatic thyroid tumors. Study-level information: Repertoires were compared across blood and tumor or nodule tissue from malignant and benign thyroid patients.

Germline loops: CDR1 SGHNT, CDR2 YYREEE (reference sequence). The CDR3 contains 15 residues. Trimming removed 2 bases from V and 3 bases from J, with 11 bases in between. This clone was detected ten times or more. No antigen is known for it. Other DNA sequences of this sample code for an identical CDR3. All patients reached thyroid surgery having received no treatment beforehand. Original handling: A classifier of distant metastasis in papillary thyroid cancer was built from CDR3 differences (across clinicopathological groups). TCRdb re-called clones via MiXCR from the PCR reads. The V and J calls shown here were made by TCRdb, not taken from the authors' results. The data show 20,000 to 25,000 clones, approximately 11% seen once. Study-wide results and limits: Malignant thyroid tumors reportedly exceeded benign nodules significantly in TCR beta diversity, with the difference appearing in blood and tumor.

The chain joins TRBV5-4 to TRBJ2-2; D gene uncertain. This TCR came from a female donor with papillary thyroid cancer or a benign thyroid nodule (not recorded which). Some clones in this sample may be carry-over from other donors' samples. Sequenced material: blood. CDR3 bases: TGTGCCAGCAGCTTTAATTTTAGGGACACCGGGGAGCTGTTTTTT. It specifies CASSFNFRDTGELFF.